The next 8 T cell receptor beta chains were all read from a single sample in a study of cytomegalovirus exposure and HLA in healthy donors. Generated by immunoSEQ multiplex PCR, the TCRdb table keeps only in-frame clones and is missing some. The repertoire holds around 250,000 clones, with around 90% as singletons. Sequencing used PBMCs. The origin of the receptors is a woman between 18 and 29 years old in good health and CMV-seronegative.

This chain joins TRBV15 and TRBJ2-1; the match to TRBD2 covers 13 bases. The CDR3 spans 15 residues. Germline-derived CDR1 and CDR2 are LNHNV and YYDKDF (reference sequence). V was clipped by 2 bases and J by 7 bases; unmatched bases: 2. The CDR3, as DNA: TGTGCCACCAGCAGAAGGACTAGCGGGGGAAATGAGCAGTTCTTC. It is translated as CATSRRTSGGNEQFF.

The chain uses TRBV7-2 and TRBJ1-2, with unresolved D. This CDR3 is 15 amino acids long. Germline V CDR1 and CDR2: SGHTA, FQGNSA. Trimming took off 5 bases at V and 2 bases at J, with 15 bases between the two ends. The CDR3 spells CASSLSRQNNYGYTF. CDR3 bases: TGTGCCAGCAGCCTTTCGAGGCAGAACAACTATGGCTACACCTTC.

This chain uses TRBV16 with TRBJ1-6; 8 bases line up with TRBD1. The V segment lost 4 bases and the J segment 7 bases; nucleotides outside the gene matches: 12. This CDR3 region has 17 residues. Germline assignment: CDR1 KGHSY and CDR2 FQNENV. This CDR3 is CASSRAFWDRINSPLHF. The CDR3 DNA reads TGTGCCAGCAGCCGTGCTTTTTGGGACAGGATAAATTCACCCCTCCACTTT.

Notes on this clone: This CDR3 is also generated by other DNA sequences in the sample. The CDR3: CASSPRTGEETQYF. The CDR3 nucleotides read TGTGCCAGCAGCCCCCGGACAGGGGAAGAGACCCAGTACTTC. The J gene is TRBJ2-5, the V gene TRBV11-2; 9 bases line up with TRBD1. Germline CDR1 and CDR2: SGHAT and FQNNGV. The CDR3 is 14 amino acids. Trimming cost V 5 bases and J 3 bases; bases outside gene matches: 4. The entire variable domain, with the rest obtained from reference TRBV11-2 and TRBJ2-5, is as follows: EAGVAQSPRYKIIEKRQSVAFWCNPISGHATLYWYQQILGQGPKLLIQFQNNGVVDDSQLPKDRFSAERLKGVDSTLKIQPAKLEDSAVYLCASSPRTGEETQYFGPGTRLLVL.

The chain carries TRBV6-5 and TRBJ1-2, with D perhaps matching TRBD1 (6 bases). V shed 2 bases and J shed 3 bases, with 10 bases lying between them. This CDR3 is built from 14 residues. Germline CDR1 and CDR2: MNHEY and SVGAGI. CDR3 DNA: TGTGCCAGCAGTTACACAGGGACGGACTATGGCTACACCTTC. Its protein product is CASSYTGTDYGYTF.

In regard to this clone: At one of its ends the junction is not consistent with the germline gene, which may arise from a read error. This sequence joins TRBV5-1 and TRBJ2-1; D is possibly TRBD2 (6 bases). The germline CDR1 and CDR2 sequences are SGHRS and YFSETQ. The CDR3 spans 12 residues. The CDR3 DNA reads as TGCGCCAGCAGCCAGGACTACGATGAGCAGTTCTTC. Protein product: CASSQDYDEQFF. Full variable domain (missing parts from reference TRBV5-1 and TRBJ2-1): KAGVTQTPRYLIKTRGQQVTLSCSPISGHRSVSWYQQTPGQGLQFLFEYFSETQRNKGNFPGRFSGRQFSNSRSEMNVSTLELGDSALYLCASSQDYDEQFFGPGTRLTVL.

As for this clone: Germline is not matched at one junction end, which may reflect a read error. The chain has TRBV9 and TRBJ1-4, with 9 bases matching TRBD1. There are 13 residues in the CDR3. In germline, CDR1 is SGDLS, CDR2 YYNGEE. CDR3 in DNA: TGTGCCAGCAGCGTAGGAAACAGGGGGCATGGACTTTTT. This gives the protein CASSVGNRGHGLF.

V usage is TRBV9 and J usage is TRBJ2-1; 15 positions match TRBD2. This CDR3 spans 15 amino acids. V dropped 5 bases and J dropped 6; count of bases not matched to a gene: 3. Germline CDR1 reads SGDLS; CDR2 reads YYNGEE. The CDR3 here is CASRGTSGGTNEQFF. CDR3 nucleotide sequence: TGTGCCAGCAGAGGGACTAGCGGGGGGACCAATGAGCAGTTCTTC.